This T cell receptor (beta chain) was sequenced during a study of cytotoxic CD8 clonotypes in ibrutinib-treated CLL. Study-wide background: Responses: roughly 25 partial, 2 complete; after median roughly 68 months, about 15 stayed remitted, approximately twelve progressed. Investigators collected response samples after a median roughly 12 months of treatment, range 6 to 36. Overall study findings and caveats: Pretreatment clonality was elevated relative to age-matched healthy donors and paralleled circulating CD8+ T-cell counts. Progressing patients had sampling times that differed from those of sustained-remission patients.

This clone was seen a handful of times. The antigen remains unidentified. Data came from immunoSEQ multiplex PCR; TCRdb stores just in-frame clones and leaves some out. Here the sample spans 250,000 to 350,000 clones, approximately 76% being singletons. The sample was PBMCs, taken at disease progression, from a patient treated with ibrutinib. The TCR was taken from a human donor with chronic lymphocytic leukemia.

The CDR3 bases are TGTGCCACCAGCAGAGATAACGGTCCCGTCTACGAGCAGTACTTC. This encodes CATSRDNGPVYEQYF. This sequence joins TRBV15 and TRBJ2-7; D unresolved. This CDR3 region has 15 residues. The V end lost 0 bases, the J end lost 3 bases, and 12 bases lay between the germline ends. Germline CDR1 LNHNV, CDR2 YYDKDF (reference sequence).